This T cell receptor (beta chain) was found in a study of T cells after yellow fever vaccination. TCRdb ran MiXCR on the 5' RACE reads and lists one entry per CDR3 protein. The sample contains approximately 580,000 distinct CDR3 sequences, roughly a sixth of which appear only once. The sample holds a few counts of this clonotype. The target antigen is unknown. V shed 0 bases and J shed 2 bases, with 10 bases lying between them. From germline, CDR1 is SEHNR and CDR2 FQNEAQ (reference sequence). This CDR3 spans 15 amino acids. General study points: A small proportion of clonotypes was detected in both the CD4 and CD8 compartments. The secondary response showed a weaker magnitude and a faster peak, day 5 versus 15. Reappearance after the booster was observed for most primary-vaccination clones (about 97% CD4, approximately 90% CD8).

This sequence was found in a young man who received the YFV17D yellow fever vaccine. The gene calls are TRBV7-9 and TRBJ2-5; D remains unclear. Sequences were derived from PBMCs, sampled 5 days after the first yellow fever vaccination. CDR3 region: CASSLASGPQETQYF. The DNA of the CDR3 is TGTGCCAGCAGCTTAGCGTCGGGCCCTCAAGAGACCCAGTACTTC. The full variable domain, with the rest looked up from reference TRBV7-9 and TRBJ2-5, is DTGVSQNPRHKITKRGQNVTFRCDPISEHNRLYWYRQTLGQGPEFLTYFQNEAQLEKSRLLSDRFSAERPKGSFSTLEIQRTEQGDSAMYLCASSLASGPQETQYFGPGTRLLVL.